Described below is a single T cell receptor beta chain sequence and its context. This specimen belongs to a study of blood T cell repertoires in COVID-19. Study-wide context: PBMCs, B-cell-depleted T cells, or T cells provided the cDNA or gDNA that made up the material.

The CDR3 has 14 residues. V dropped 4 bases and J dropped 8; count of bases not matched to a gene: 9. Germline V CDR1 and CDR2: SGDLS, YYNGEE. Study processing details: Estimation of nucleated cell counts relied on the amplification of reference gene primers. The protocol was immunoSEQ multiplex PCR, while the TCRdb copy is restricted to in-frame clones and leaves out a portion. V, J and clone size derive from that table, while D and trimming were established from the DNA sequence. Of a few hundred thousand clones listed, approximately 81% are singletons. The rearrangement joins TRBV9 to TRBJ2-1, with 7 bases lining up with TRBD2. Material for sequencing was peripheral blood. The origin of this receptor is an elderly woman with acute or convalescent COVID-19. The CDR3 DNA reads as TGTGCCAGCAGCCAGACCCCAGGGAGGGATGAGCAGTTCTTC. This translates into CASSQTPGRDEQFF. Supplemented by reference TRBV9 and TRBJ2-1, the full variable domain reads DSGVTQTPKHLITATGQRVTLRCSPRSGDLSVYWYQQSLDQGLQFLIQYYNGEERAKGNILERFSAQQFPDLHSELNLSSLELGDSALYFCASSQTPGRDEQFFGPGTRLTVL.